These T cell receptor beta chains were read from a single sample in a study of blood T cell repertoires in COVID-19. Profiled with immunoSEQ multiplex PCR; TCRdb holds only in-frame clones, not every one. The sample gives 300,000 to 350,000 clones, about 87% of which show up once; 1.5% to 2% is in the top ten. Sequencing was performed on peripheral blood. The source of these receptors is a woman in her twenties or thirties with COVID-19, enrolled during active disease. The CDR3 runs from the conserved cysteine through the conserved F or W. Clone size is given for some rows only: seen once, a few or many times, or a class if the clone is expanded.

.	TRBJ2-5	TRBV2	CASRRYQETQYF
.	TRBJ1-4	TRBV30	CAWSAEAFLGNLKLFF
.	TRBJ1-2	TRBV12-3/TRBV12-4	CASSLGENYGYTF
.	TRBJ2-5	TRBV3-1/TRBV3-2	CASSQGARGTQYF
.	TRBJ2-3	TRBV7-9	CASSLRRGEGDTQYF
.	TRBJ2-1	TRBV6-5	CASSYSMRNEQFF
.	TRBJ2-7	TRBV4-3	CASSPSLSGTSSYEQYF
.	TRBJ2-2	TRBV30	CALGLQAGELFF
once	TRBJ1-1	TRBV6-2/TRBV6-3	CASSYNLLLSTEAFF
.	TRBJ1-1	TRBV3-1/TRBV3-2	CASSSAAGNTEAFF